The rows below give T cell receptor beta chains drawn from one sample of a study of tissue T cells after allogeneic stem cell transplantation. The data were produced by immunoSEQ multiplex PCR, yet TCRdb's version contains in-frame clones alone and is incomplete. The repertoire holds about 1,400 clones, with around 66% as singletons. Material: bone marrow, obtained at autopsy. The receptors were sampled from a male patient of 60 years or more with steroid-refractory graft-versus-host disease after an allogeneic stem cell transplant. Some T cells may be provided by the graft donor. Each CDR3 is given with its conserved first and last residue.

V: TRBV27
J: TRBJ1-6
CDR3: CASSGGQSNSPLHF

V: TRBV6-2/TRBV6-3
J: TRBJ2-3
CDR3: CASSYIRRVSDTQYF

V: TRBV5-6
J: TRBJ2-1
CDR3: CASSFPRGGINEQFF

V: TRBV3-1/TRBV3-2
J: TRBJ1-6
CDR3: CASSQRSQGGSPLHF

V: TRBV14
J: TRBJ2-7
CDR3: CASSQDPDRPSSYEQYF

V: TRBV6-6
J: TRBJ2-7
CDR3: CASSYPGTDYEQYF

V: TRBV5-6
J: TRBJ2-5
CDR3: CARSVGAGGAETQYF

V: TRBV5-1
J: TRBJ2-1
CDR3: CASSRPLQGGNEQFF

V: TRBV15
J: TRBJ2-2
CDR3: CATSRAGTGELFF

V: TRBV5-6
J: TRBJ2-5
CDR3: CACRLVAGGGETQYF

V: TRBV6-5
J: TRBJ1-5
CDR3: CASWQGRDQPQHF

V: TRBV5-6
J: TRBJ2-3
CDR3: CASSHRGRTDTQYF

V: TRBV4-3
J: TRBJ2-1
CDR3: CASSEGLAGGNEQFF

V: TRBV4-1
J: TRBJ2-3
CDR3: CASSSRTSGSTDTQYF

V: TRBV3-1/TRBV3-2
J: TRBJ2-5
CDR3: CASSAAGQEETQYF

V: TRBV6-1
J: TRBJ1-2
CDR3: CASSETSNYGYTF

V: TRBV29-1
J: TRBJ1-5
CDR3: CSVGGTHNQPQHF

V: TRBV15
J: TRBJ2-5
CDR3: CATSGQATTQYF

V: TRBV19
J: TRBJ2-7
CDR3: CASSIWGTGKREQYF

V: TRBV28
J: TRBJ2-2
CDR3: CASSPTDGSTGELFF

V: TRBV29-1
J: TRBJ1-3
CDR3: CSVATDSGNTIYF

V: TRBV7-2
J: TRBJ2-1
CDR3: CASSMPGDNEQFF

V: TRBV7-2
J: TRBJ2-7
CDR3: CASRKDRASSYEQYF

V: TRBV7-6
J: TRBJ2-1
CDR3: CASSLRPPKENNEQFF

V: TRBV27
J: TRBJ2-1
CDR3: CAVSRNYNEQFF

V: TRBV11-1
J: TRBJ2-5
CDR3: CASSRVPKETQYF

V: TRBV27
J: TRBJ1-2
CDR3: CASSLSWQRVSYGYTF

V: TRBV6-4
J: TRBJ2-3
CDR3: CASSDGGLETDTQYF

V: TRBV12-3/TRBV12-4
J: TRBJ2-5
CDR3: CASSRLAQETQYF

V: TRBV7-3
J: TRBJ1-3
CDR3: CASSLGGSGNTIYF

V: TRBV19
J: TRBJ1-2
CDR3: CASGKGLGWDYTF

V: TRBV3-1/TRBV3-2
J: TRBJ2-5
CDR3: CASSQVGASGGAETQYF

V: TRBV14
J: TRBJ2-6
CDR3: CASSQDLISGANVLTF

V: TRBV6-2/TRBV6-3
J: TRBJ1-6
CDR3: CASSRWAQGDSPLHF

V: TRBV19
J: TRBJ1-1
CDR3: CASSPGRWNTEAFF

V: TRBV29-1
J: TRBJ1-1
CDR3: CSVGAGLRGEAFF

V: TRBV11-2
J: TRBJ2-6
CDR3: CASSLEGFGANVLTF

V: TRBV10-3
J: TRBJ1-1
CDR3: CAISESDRLEAFF

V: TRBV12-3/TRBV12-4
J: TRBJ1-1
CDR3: CASSFRAGEAFF

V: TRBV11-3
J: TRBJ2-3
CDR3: CASSSNQRDTQYF

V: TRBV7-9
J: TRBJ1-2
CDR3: CASSSQKNGQGNYGYTF

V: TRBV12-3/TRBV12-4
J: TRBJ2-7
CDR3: CASSDRVRYEQYF

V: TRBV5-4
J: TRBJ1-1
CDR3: CASSFVDRGDTEAFF